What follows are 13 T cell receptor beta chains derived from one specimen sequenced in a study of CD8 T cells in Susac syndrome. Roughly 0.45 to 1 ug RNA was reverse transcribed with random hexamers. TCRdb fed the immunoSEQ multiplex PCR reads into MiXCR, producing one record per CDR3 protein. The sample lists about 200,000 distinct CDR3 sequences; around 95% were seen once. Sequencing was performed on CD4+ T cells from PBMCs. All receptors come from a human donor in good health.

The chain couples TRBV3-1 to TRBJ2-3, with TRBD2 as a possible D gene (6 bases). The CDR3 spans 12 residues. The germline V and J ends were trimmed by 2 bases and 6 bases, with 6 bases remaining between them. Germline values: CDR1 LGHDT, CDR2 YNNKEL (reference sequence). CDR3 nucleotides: TGTGCCAGCAGCCAACGGGAGGATACGCAGTATTTT. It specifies CASSQREDTQYF.

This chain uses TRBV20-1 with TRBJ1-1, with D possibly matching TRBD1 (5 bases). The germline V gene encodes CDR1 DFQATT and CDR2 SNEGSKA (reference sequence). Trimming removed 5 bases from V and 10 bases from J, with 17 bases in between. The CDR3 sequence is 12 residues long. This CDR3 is CSAGGGGLVAFF. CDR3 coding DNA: TGCAGTGCTGGTGGGGGGGGTCTGGTAGCTTTCTTT.

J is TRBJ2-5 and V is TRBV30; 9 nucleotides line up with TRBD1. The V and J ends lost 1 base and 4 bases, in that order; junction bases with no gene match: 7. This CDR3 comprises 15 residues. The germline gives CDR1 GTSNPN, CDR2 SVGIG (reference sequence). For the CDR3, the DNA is TGTGCCTGGAGTGAGGGGTGGGGACAGGGAGAGACCCAGTACTTC. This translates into CAWSEGWGQGETQYF. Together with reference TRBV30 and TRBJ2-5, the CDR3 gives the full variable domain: SQTIHQWPATLVQPVGSPLSLECTVEGTSNPNLYWYRQAAGRGLQLLFYSVGIGQISSEVPQNLSASRPQDRQFILSSKKLLLSDSGFYLCAWSEGWGQGETQYFGPGTRLLVL.

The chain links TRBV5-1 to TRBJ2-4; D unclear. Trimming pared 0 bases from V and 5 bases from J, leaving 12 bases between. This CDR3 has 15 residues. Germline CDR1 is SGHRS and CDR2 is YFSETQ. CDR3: CASSLGVTSENIQYF. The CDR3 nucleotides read TGCGCCAGCAGCTTGGGAGTGACAAGCGAAAACATTCAGTACTTC.

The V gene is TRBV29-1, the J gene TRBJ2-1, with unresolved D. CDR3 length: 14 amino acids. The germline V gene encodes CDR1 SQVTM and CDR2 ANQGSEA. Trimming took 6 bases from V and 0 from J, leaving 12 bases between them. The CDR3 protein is CSVITQSSYNEQFF. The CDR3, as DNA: TGCAGCGTAATAACTCAGAGCTCCTACAATGAGCAGTTCTTC.

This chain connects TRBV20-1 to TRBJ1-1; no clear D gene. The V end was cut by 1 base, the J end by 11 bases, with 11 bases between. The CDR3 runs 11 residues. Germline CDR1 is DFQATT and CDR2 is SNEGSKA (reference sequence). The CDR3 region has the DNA TGCAGTGCTAGAGCGATCGAGAGTGCTTTCTTT. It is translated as CSARAIESAFF.

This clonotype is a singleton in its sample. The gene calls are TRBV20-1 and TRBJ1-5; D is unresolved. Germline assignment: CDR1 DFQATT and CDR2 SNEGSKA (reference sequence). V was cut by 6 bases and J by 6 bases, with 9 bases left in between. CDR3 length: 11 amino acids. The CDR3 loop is CSALDRQPQHF. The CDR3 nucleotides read TGCAGTGCCCTTGACCGTCAGCCCCAGCATTTT.

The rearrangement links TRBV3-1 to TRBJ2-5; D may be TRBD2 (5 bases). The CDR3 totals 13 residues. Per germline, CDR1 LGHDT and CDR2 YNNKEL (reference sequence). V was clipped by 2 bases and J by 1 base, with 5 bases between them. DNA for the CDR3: TGTGCCAGCAGCCAACGGGGCCAAGAGACCCAGTACTTC. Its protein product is CASSQRGQETQYF.

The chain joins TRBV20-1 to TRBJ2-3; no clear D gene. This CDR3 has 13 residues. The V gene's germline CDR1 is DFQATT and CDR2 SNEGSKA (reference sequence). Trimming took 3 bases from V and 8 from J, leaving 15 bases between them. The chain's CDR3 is CSARGGPQSTQYF. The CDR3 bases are TGCAGTGCTAGGGGCGGACCCCAATCTACGCAGTATTTT.

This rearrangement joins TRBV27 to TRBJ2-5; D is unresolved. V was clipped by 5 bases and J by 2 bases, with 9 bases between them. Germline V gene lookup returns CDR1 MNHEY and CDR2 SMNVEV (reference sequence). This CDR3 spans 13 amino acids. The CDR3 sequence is CASSPRYQETQYF. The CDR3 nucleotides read TGTGCCAGCAGTCCAAGATATCAAGAGACCCAGTACTTC.

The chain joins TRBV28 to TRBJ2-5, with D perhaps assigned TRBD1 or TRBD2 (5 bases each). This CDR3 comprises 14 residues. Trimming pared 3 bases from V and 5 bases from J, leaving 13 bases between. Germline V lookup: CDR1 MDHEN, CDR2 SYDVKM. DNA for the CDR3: TGTGCCAGCAGTTTGGTAGGGGACGGGGAGACCCAGTACTTC. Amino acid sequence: CASSLVGDGETQYF.

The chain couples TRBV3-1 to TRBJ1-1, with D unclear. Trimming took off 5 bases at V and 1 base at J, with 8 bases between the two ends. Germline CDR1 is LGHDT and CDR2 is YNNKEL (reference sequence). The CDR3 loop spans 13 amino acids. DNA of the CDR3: TGTGCCAGCAGCACACCAAAGAACACTGAAGCTTTCTTT. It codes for CASSTPKNTEAFF.

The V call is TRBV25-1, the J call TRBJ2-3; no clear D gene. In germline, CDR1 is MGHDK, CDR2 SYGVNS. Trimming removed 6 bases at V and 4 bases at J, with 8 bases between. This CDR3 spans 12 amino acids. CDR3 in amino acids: CASRTLSDTQYF. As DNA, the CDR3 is TGTGCCAGCAGGACGCTATCAGATACGCAGTATTTT. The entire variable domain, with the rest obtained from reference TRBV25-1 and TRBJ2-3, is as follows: EADIYQTPRYLVIGTGKKITLECSQTMGHDKMYWYQQDPGMELHLIHYSYGVNSTEKGDLSSESTVSRIRTEHFPLTLESARPSHTSQYLCASRTLSDTQYFGPGTRLTVL.